What follows are 17 T cell receptor beta chains derived from one specimen sequenced in a study of T-cell memory formation after mild COVID-19. TCRdb processed the 5' RACE reads anew with MiXCR; each CDR3 protein has one entry. The table shows 300,000 to 350,000 distinct CDR3 sequences, with 15% to 20% occurring only once. The sequencing sample was made of PBMCs or a T cell subset sorted from them (not recorded which). The receptors were gathered from a young man who had mild COVID-19 (a few samples of this study predate the infection). Cell type and time point are not known.

V and J are TRBV3-1 and TRBJ1-6, with D maybe TRBD1 (5 bases). CDR3 length equals 13 residues. Germline assignment: CDR1 LGHDT and CDR2 YNNKEL (reference sequence). With 6 bases removed from V and 7 bases from J, the gap between germline ends came to 10 bases. CDR3 amino acids: CASRQGGNSPLHF. The CDR3 region has the DNA TGTGCCAGCAGGCAGGGAGGGAATTCACCCCTCCACTTT. Combining the CDR3 with reference TRBV3-1 and TRBJ1-6 gives the whole variable domain DTAVSQTPKYLVTQMGNDKSIKCEQNLGHDTMYWYKQDSKKFLKIMFSYNNKELIINETVPNRFSPKSPDKAHLNLHINSLELGDSAVYFCASRQGGNSPLHFGNGTRLTVT.

The chain employs TRBV28 and TRBJ2-3; possibly TRBD1 or TRBD2 for D (5 bases each). V dropped 4 bases and J dropped 6 bases, with 17 bases sitting between them. The CDR3 has 15 amino acids. Germline CDR1 MDHEN, CDR2 SYDVKM. The CDR3: CASSSPGHGGDTQYF. The CDR3 DNA reads as TGTGCCAGCAGTTCGCCTGGACACGGCGGGGATACGCAGTATTTT.

This clonotype was found a few times. The chain employs TRBV6-5 and TRBJ1-4, with D possibly TRBD1 on 6 matching bases. V was cut by 4 bases and J by 4 bases, with 13 bases left in between. This CDR3 has 15 amino acids. Germline CDR1 reads MNHEY; CDR2 reads SVGAGI. The CDR3 loop reads CASSSAGAGNEKLFF. The CDR3 DNA reads TGTGCCAGCAGTTCCGCGGGGGCGGGTAATGAAAAACTGTTTTTT.

This clonotype was seen more than once but under ten times. This chain joins TRBV12-3 or TRBV12-4 and TRBJ2-2; 8 nucleotides line up with TRBD1. This CDR3 spans 16 amino acids. J gave up 5 bases and V 4 bases, and 9 bases lay outside the gene matches. CDR3 sequence reads: CASSSPWTGQTGELFF. The DNA for the CDR3 is TGTGCCAGCAGTTCCCCCTGGACAGGGCAAACCGGGGAGCTGTTTTTT.

This clonotype turned up a few times. The V and J genes are TRBV7-2 and TRBJ1-4; D unresolved. The V and J ends lost 3 bases and 8 bases respectively, with 10 bases between them. The CDR3 consists of 13 residues. Germline lookup yields CDR1 SGHTA and CDR2 FQGNSA. The CDR3 is CASSFAGSEKLFF. The CDR3 DNA follows: TGTGCCAGCAGCTTTGCGGGAAGCGAAAAACTGTTTTTT. Full variable domain (outside the CDR3, taken from reference TRBV7-2 and TRBJ1-4): GAGVSQSPSNKVTEKGKDVELRCDPISGHTALYWYRQSLGQGLEFLIYFQGNSAPDKSGLPSDRFSAERTGGSVSTLTIQRTQQEDSAVYLCASSFAGSEKLFFGSGTQLSVL.

In its sample, this clonotype was seen a few times. J is TRBJ1-2 and V is TRBV15; TRBD1 aligns across 7 bases. The CDR3 is 13 residues long. After removal of 1 base from V and 8 bases from J, the junction contained 4 bases not matched to a gene. Germline V lookup: CDR1 LNHNV, CDR2 YYDKDF (reference sequence). DNA of the CDR3: TGTGCCACCAGCAGAGCGACAGGGCTGGGCTACACCTTC. Translating it yields CATSRATGLGYTF.

The chain uses TRBV9 and TRBJ2-1, with TRBD2 identical over 8 bases. Germline CDR1 SGDLS, CDR2 YYNGEE. The CDR3 contains 12 residues. The V and J ends lost 3 bases and 9 bases, in that order; junction bases with no gene match: 2. In DNA form, the CDR3 reads TGTGCCAGCAGCGGACTAGCGTCTGAGCAGTTCTTC. Protein sequence: CASSGLASEQFF.

This clonotype was seen at least ten times. V usage is TRBV6-2 or TRBV6-3 and J usage is TRBJ2-7, with TRBD1 matching over 7 bases. The CDR3 runs 16 residues. V trimming: 2 bases; J trimming: 6 bases; junction bases outside the gene matches: 13. Germline V gene sequence: CDR1 MNHEY, CDR2 SVGEGT. CDR3 loop: CASSYARDSHRVEQYV. CDR3 bases: TGTGCCAGCAGTTACGCTCGGGACAGTCACCGGGTCGAGCAGTACGTC.

The genes are TRBV15 and TRBJ2-5; a possible D gene is TRBD1 (6 bases). Germline CDR1 reads LNHNV; CDR2 reads YYDKDF (reference sequence). Trimming left V 8 bases short and J 1 base short, with 8 bases between. The CDR3 covers 12 residues. DNA for the CDR3: TGTGCCACCGGACAGCGCCAAGAGACCCAGTACTTC. It encodes CATGQRQETQYF. The full variable domain, in which reference TRBV15 and TRBJ2-5 provide the parts outside the CDR3, is DAMVIQNPRYQVTQFGKPVTLSCSQTLNHNVMYWYQQKSSQAPKLLFHYYDKDFNNEADTPDNFQSRRPNTSFCFLDIRSPGLGDTAMYLCATGQRQETQYFGPGTRLLVL.

This clonotype was detected a few times. The rearrangement joins TRBV20-1 to TRBJ1-2, with D perhaps matching TRBD1 (6 bases). This CDR3 region has 12 residues. Trimming left V 4 bases short and J 4 bases short, with 10 bases between. CDR1 and CDR2 (germline): DFQATT, SNEGSKA (reference sequence). This chain's CDR3 is CSATGTLYGYTF. The CDR3 DNA is TGCAGTGCTACCGGGACACTCTATGGCTACACCTTC.

This chain joins TRBV7-2 and TRBJ2-1, with 12 bases identical to TRBD2. Germline values: CDR1 SGHTA, CDR2 FQGNSA. V lost 4 bases, J lost 8 bases, and 3 bases stayed unmatched. The CDR3 sequence is 14 residues long. As DNA, the CDR3 is TGTGCCAGCAGCTGGACTAGCGGGGAGGATGAGCAGTTCTTC. Translating it yields CASSWTSGEDEQFF.

This clonotype turned up a few times. The rearrangement links TRBV7-2 to TRBJ2-2; perhaps D is TRBD1 or TRBD2 (5 bases each). V was shortened by 6 bases and J by 4 bases, with 12 bases between the two germline ends. Germline values: CDR1 SGHTA, CDR2 FQGNSA. The CDR3 is made up of 14 amino acids. The CDR3 DNA reads as TGTGCCAGCAGTCCAGAGGGGTTCACCGGGGAGCTGTTTTTT. This encodes CASSPEGFTGELFF.

This clonotype appeared a few times. This chain joins TRBV29-1 and TRBJ2-3; 9 bases agree with TRBD1. This CDR3 region has 13 residues. CDR1 is SQVTM and CDR2 is ANQGSEA in the germline V gene. The CDR3 region has the DNA TGCAGTGGCGGACAGGGGTTCACAGATACGCAGTATTTT. Translating it yields CSGGQGFTDTQYF.

This clonotype was found a few times. CDR3 protein: CASSHGRGATNEKLFF. The CDR3 DNA follows: TGCGCCAGCAGCCATGGTCGCGGGGCAACTAATGAAAAACTGTTTTTT. V usage is TRBV4-1 and J usage is TRBJ1-4; D call uncertain. This CDR3 contains 16 residues. The germline V gene encodes CDR1 MGHRA and CDR2 YSYEKL. V was clipped by 3 bases and J by 0 bases, with 11 bases between them.

This clonotype was found a few times. The CDR3 DNA sequence: TGCGCCAGCAGCTATCGACAGCAACAAGATACGCAGTATTTT. Protein sequence: CASSYRQQQDTQYF. V and J are TRBV5-1 and TRBJ2-3; D is perhaps TRBD1 (5 bases). CDR1 and CDR2 (germline): SGHRS, YFSETQ. V lost 3 bases to trimming and J lost 5 bases, with 13 bases between them. The CDR3 covers 14 residues.

This chain joins TRBV5-1 and TRBJ2-6; D gene ambiguous. Germline V gives CDR1 SGHRS, CDR2 YFSETQ. Trimming pared 4 bases from V and 0 bases from J, leaving 8 bases between. The CDR3 is made up of 15 amino acids. This CDR3 is CASSPQLSGANVLTF. The DNA for the CDR3 is TGCGCCAGCAGCCCACAGCTCTCTGGGGCCAACGTCCTGACTTTC.

The sample holds a few counts of this clonotype. The CDR3 DNA sequence: TGTGCCAGCAGCGGTACCAGGGGCGGGGGTCCCGCCCAGTACTTC. The encoded protein is CASSGTRGGGPAQYF. This sequence joins TRBV11-2 and TRBJ2-5; D is perhaps TRBD2 (7 bases). V was shortened by 5 bases and J by 9 bases, with 22 bases between the two germline ends. There are 15 residues in the CDR3. Germline lookup yields CDR1 SGHAT and CDR2 FQNNGV.